One and the same sample provided the 14 T cell receptor beta chains below, sequenced in a study of T cell repertoires in cytomegalovirus infection. Which antigens these TCRs recognize remains unknown. TCRdb reanalysed the reads using MiXCR and keeps one entry per CDR3 protein. The sample carries about 27,000 distinct CDR3 sequences, around 19% recorded once. The sample consisted of CD8+ T cells from cultured PBMCs, taken from culture after CMV antigen stimulation. These receptors all stem from a human donor in good health (CMV status not recorded). Some clones in this sample may be carry-over from other donors' samples.

This chain joins TRBV7-9 and TRBJ2-1; TRBD2 matches 10 bases. There are 16 residues in the CDR3. Losses at the gene ends were 6 bases for V and 4 bases for J; bases not matched to a gene: 9. Germline values: CDR1 SEHNR, CDR2 FQNEAQ (reference sequence). The chain's CDR3 is CASSLVSGRDYNEQFF. Written as DNA, the CDR3 is TGTGCCAGCAGTCTAGTGAGCGGGAGGGATTACAATGAGCAGTTCTTC.

This chain uses TRBV24-1 with TRBJ2-4; D is perhaps TRBD1 or TRBD2 (5 bases each). CDR1 KGHDR and CDR2 SFDVKD come from the germline V gene. The CDR3 is made up of 14 amino acids. V shed 3 bases and J shed 7 bases, with 12 bases lying between them. DNA for the CDR3: TGTGCCACCAGTGATCCCCGAGGGGAGAACATTCAGTACTTC. As protein: CATSDPRGENIQYF.

The chain recombines TRBV7-9 with TRBJ2-7; D uncertain. Deletions cut 7 bases from V and 5 bases from J, with 15 bases between. The CDR3 runs 13 residues. The germline V gene has CDR1 SEHNR and CDR2 FQNEAQ (reference sequence). This chain's CDR3 is CASTNPGMDEQYF. The CDR3 nucleotides read TGTGCCAGCACCAATCCGGGCATGGACGAGCAGTACTTC.

The genes are TRBV6-6 and TRBJ2-2; tentatively, D is TRBD1 (6 bases). The CDR3 runs to 15 residues. V was pared by 2 bases and J by 9 bases, with 16 bases between. Germline CDR1 and CDR2: MNHNY and SVGAGI (reference sequence). CDR3 loop: CASSYRGGAHRELFF. The CDR3 region has the DNA TGTGCCAGCAGTTACAGAGGGGGTGCGCACCGGGAGCTGTTTTTT.

Only a few counts were recorded for this clonotype. This chain joins TRBV27 and TRBJ1-2; D is uncertain. V was trimmed by 5 bases and J by 3 bases, leaving 13 bases between them. CDR3 length: 14 residues. The germline V gene encodes CDR1 MNHEY and CDR2 SMNVEV (reference sequence). CDR3 sequence: CASSPSGPYYGYTF. Written as DNA, the CDR3 is TGTGCCAGCAGTCCATCCGGTCCCTACTATGGCTACACCTTC.

This sequence joins TRBV6-5 and TRBJ1-1; 7 bases align to TRBD1. The CDR3 spans 13 residues. Germline V CDR1 and CDR2: MNHEY, SVGAGI. Trimming cost V 5 bases and J 3 bases; bases outside gene matches: 3. CDR3: CASSQQGYTEAFF. The DNA for the CDR3 is TGTGCCAGCAGTCAACAGGGGTACACTGAAGCTTTCTTT.

A few counts support this clonotype. V usage is TRBV5-6 and J usage is TRBJ1-1; D might be TRBD1 (6 bases). This CDR3 region has 14 residues. Trimming removed 4 bases at V and 1 base at J, with 11 bases between. Germline V gene sequence: CDR1 SGHDT, CDR2 YYEEEE. The CDR3 DNA sequence: TGTGCCAGCAGCGTCGTAGGGGGGAACACTGAAGCTTTCTTT. Its translation is CASSVVGGNTEAFF.

The rearrangement uses TRBV12-3 or TRBV12-4 and TRBJ2-1; no clear D. Deletions cut 3 bases from V and 6 bases from J, with 9 bases between. This CDR3 is 13 amino acids long. The chain's CDR3 is CASSLALPNEQFF. CDR3 bases: TGTGCCAGCAGTTTGGCCCTCCCCAATGAGCAGTTCTTC.

CDR3 region: CASSQGPYPGRGKLFF. The CDR3 DNA is TGTGCCAGCAGCCAAGGACCCTACCCTGGGAGAGGAAAACTGTTTTTT. The V and J genes are TRBV3-1 and TRBJ1-4; D remains unclear. The germline V gene encodes CDR1 LGHDT and CDR2 YNNKEL (reference sequence). The CDR3 contains 16 residues. The V end was cut by 1 base, the J end by 10 bases, with 19 bases between.

This clonotype was seen a handful of times. J is TRBJ2-7 and V is TRBV7-9, with TRBD1 matching over 8 bases. Germline lookup yields CDR1 SEHNR and CDR2 FQNEAQ (reference sequence). J was trimmed by 2 bases and V by 5 bases; bases with no gene match: 5. The CDR3 length is 14 residues. The CDR3 DNA reads TGTGCCAGCAGCAGGGACAGGATCACCTACGAGCAGTACTTC. Protein product: CASSRDRITYEQYF. Together with reference TRBV7-9 and TRBJ2-7, the CDR3 gives the full variable domain: DTGVSQNPRHKITKRGQNVTFRCDPISEHNRLYWYRQTLGQGPEFLTYFQNEAQLEKSRLLSDRFSAERPKGSFSTLEIQRTEQGDSAMYLCASSRDRITYEQYFGPGTRLTVT.

The chain couples TRBV7-9 to TRBJ1-2; 11 nucleotides align to TRBD1. The trim removed 1 base at V and 8 bases at J, leaving 3 bases unmatched. This CDR3 has 14 amino acids. Germline assignment: CDR1 SEHNR and CDR2 FQNEAQ (reference sequence). The CDR3, as DNA: TGTGCCAGCAGCTTAGGGACAGGGGGCGGCGGCTACACCTTC. Protein product: CASSLGTGGGGYTF. Combining the CDR3 with reference TRBV7-9 and TRBJ1-2 gives the whole variable domain DTGVSQNPRHKITKRGQNVTFRCDPISEHNRLYWYRQTLGQGPEFLTYFQNEAQLEKSRLLSDRFSAERPKGSFSTLEIQRTEQGDSAMYLCASSLGTGGGGYTFGSGTRLTVV.

This clonotype was recorded a few times. The CDR3 bases are TGTGCCAGTAGCCTACAAGAGAACACTGAAGCTTTCTTT. It encodes CASSLQENTEAFF. The V and J genes are TRBV19 and TRBJ1-1, with D uncertain. This CDR3 spans 13 amino acids. Trimming left V 6 bases short and J 1 base short, with 9 bases between. In germline, CDR1 is LNHDA, CDR2 SQIVND (reference sequence).

The chain uses TRBV28 and TRBJ2-1; 8 bases are a match to TRBD1. Germline V lookup: CDR1 MDHEN, CDR2 SYDVKM. CDR3 length: 16 amino acids. V dropped 6 bases and J dropped 3; count of bases not matched to a gene: 10. The CDR3 reads CASSKSGTGSYNEQFF. The CDR3 DNA reads TGTGCCAGCAGCAAATCCGGGACAGGAAGCTACAATGAGCAGTTCTTC.

The V gene is TRBV7-9, the J gene TRBJ1-2; D not resolved. Germline V gives CDR1 SEHNR, CDR2 FQNEAQ (reference sequence). The CDR3 is 14 amino acids. V was trimmed by 4 bases and J by 3 bases, leaving 12 bases between them. The CDR3 protein is CASSSIGRDYGYTF. CDR3 nucleotides: TGTGCCAGCAGCTCGATAGGGAGGGACTATGGCTACACCTTC.